The 29 T cell receptor beta chains presented below share a single source sample, sequenced in a study of blood T cell repertoires in COVID-19. The method was immunoSEQ multiplex PCR; TCRdb's version includes in-frame clones alone and lacks a portion of them. The data contain roughly 220,000 clones, around 84% of them singletons. The sequencing input was peripheral blood. All receptors derive from a man in his sixties with acute or convalescent COVID-19.

The V and J genes are TRBV10-2 and TRBJ1-1; TRBD1 matches 10 bases. V trimming: 6 bases; J trimming: 5 bases; junction bases outside the gene matches: 6. This CDR3 is built from 14 residues. CDR1 WSHSY and CDR2 SAAADI come from the germline V gene. CDR3 in amino acids: CASSLGQGRTEAFF. In nucleotides, the CDR3 is TGCGCCAGCAGCCTGGGACAGGGGAGGACTGAAGCTTTCTTT.

This sequence joins TRBV21-1 and TRBJ2-3; the D call of TRBD1 is as the table states it, not checked on the DNA. TRBV21-1 is classified as a pseudogene. The CDR3 runs 19 residues. The CDR3 DNA sequence: TGTGCCAGCAGCGCAGAGGACAGGGGCCTCCTAATTAGCACAGATACGCAGTATTTT. The encoded protein is CASSAEDRGLLISTDTQYF.

For the CDR3, the DNA is TGTGCCAGCAGCCCGGAGCGGGGTGAGCAGGGGTTTTATAATTCACCCCTCCACTTT. Protein product: CASSPERGEQGFYNSPLHF. V usage is TRBV9 and J usage is TRBJ1-6; D might be TRBD1 (6 bases). V lost 4 bases and J lost 4, with 24 bases in between. This CDR3 has 19 amino acids. The germline gives CDR1 SGDLS, CDR2 YYNGEE.

The chain recombines TRBV6-2 or TRBV6-3 with TRBJ2-2; the match to TRBD2 covers 11 bases. The germline V gene has CDR1 MNHEY and CDR2 SVGEGT. The CDR3 totals 19 residues. V gave up 4 bases and J gave up 3 bases; unmatched junction bases: 13. CDR3 sequence reads: CASSFQLAGVTRDTGELFF. For the CDR3, the DNA is TGTGCCAGCAGTTTCCAACTAGCGGGGGTAACCCGGGACACCGGGGAGCTGTTTTTT.

The J gene is TRBJ1-1, the V gene TRBV9; the D is unclear. Deletions cut 0 bases from V and 6 bases from J, with 12 bases between. This CDR3 spans 14 amino acids. Germline CDR1 reads SGDLS; CDR2 reads YYNGEE. CDR3: CASSVGSGIAEAFF. The CDR3 DNA follows: TGTGCCAGCAGCGTAGGTTCGGGTATCGCTGAAGCTTTCTTT.

J is TRBJ2-5 and V is TRBV5-8; D is unresolved. The V gene's germline CDR1 is SGHTS and CDR2 YDEGEE. The length of the CDR3 is 13 residues. Between the trimmed V and J ends, which lost 0 bases and 5 bases, there was a span of 8 bases. CDR3 sequence: CASSLAQFETQYF. CDR3 DNA: TGTGCCAGCAGCTTGGCTCAGTTTGAGACCCAGTACTTC.

This clone has more than one count but fewer than ten. The chain uses TRBV2 and TRBJ1-5; the D gene is possibly TRBD1 (6 bases). Germline-derived CDR1 and CDR2 are SNHLY and FYNNEI. Trimming cost V 4 bases and J 6 bases, with 13 bases left between them. This CDR3 spans 14 amino acids. The CDR3: CASSGGGLGQPQHF. Here the CDR3 DNA reads TGTGCCAGCAGTGGCGGGGGGCTCGGTCAGCCCCAGCATTTT.

This chain connects TRBV6-5 to TRBJ2-1, with a tentative D call TRBD1 (5 bases). The germline gives CDR1 MNHEY, CDR2 SVGAGI. This CDR3 has 15 amino acids. V was clipped by 7 bases and J by 5 bases, with 18 bases between them. CDR3 coding DNA: TGTGCCAGCATCCCCCCTAGGGGCGACCACAATGAGCAGTTCTTC. Amino acid sequence: CASIPPRGDHNEQFF.

This clone has a handful of counts. J is TRBJ2-7 and V is TRBV10-1, with a weak D call TRBD2 (6 bases). The CDR3 loop spans 14 amino acids. Germline V gene lookup returns CDR1 WNHNN and CDR2 SYGVQD (reference sequence). V was trimmed by 0 bases and J by 3 bases, leaving 9 bases between them. This CDR3 reads CASSESLANYEQYF. The CDR3, as DNA: TGCGCCAGCAGTGAGTCGCTAGCGAACTACGAGCAGTACTTC.

The chain uses TRBV28 and TRBJ2-7; TRBD1 matches 7 bases. CDR1 is MDHEN, CDR2 SYDVKM, per germline. V gave up 4 bases and J gave up 3 bases; unmatched junction bases: 3. This CDR3 spans 13 amino acids. The CDR3 loop reads CASSSQGLYEQYF. DNA for the CDR3: TGTGCCAGCAGTTCACAGGGGCTCTACGAGCAGTACTTC.

This chain uses TRBV7-2 with TRBJ1-5; D might be TRBD1 (5 bases). Trimming took 5 bases from V and 4 from J, leaving 18 bases between them. The germline gives CDR1 SGHTA, CDR2 FQGNSA. This CDR3 has 16 residues. In nucleotides, the CDR3 is TGTGCCAGCAGCCTAAGGGCAGGGCAAGAAAATCAGCCCCAGCATTTT. Translating gives CASSLRAGQENQPQHF. Complete variable domain (other parts from reference TRBV7-2 and TRBJ1-5): GAGVSQSPSNKVTEKGKDVELRCDPISGHTALYWYRQSLGQGLEFLIYFQGNSAPDKSGLPSDRFSAERTGGSVSTLTIQRTQQEDSAVYLCASSLRAGQENQPQHFGDGTRLSIL.

The genes are TRBV19 and TRBJ2-5; D might be TRBD2 (6 bases). The CDR3 contains 16 residues. Per the germline V gene, CDR1 is LNHDA and CDR2 is SQIVND (reference sequence). V was cut by 4 bases and J by 1 base, with 16 bases left in between. The CDR3 DNA reads as TGTGCCAGTAGTAGGTTCGCGGGGACCACCCAAGAGACCCAGTACTTC. This sequence encodes CASSRFAGTTQETQYF.

The J gene is TRBJ1-1, the V gene TRBV4-3; D ambiguous. The CDR3 is 13 residues long. V was cut by 2 bases and J by 11 bases, with 15 bases left in between. Germline-derived CDR1 and CDR2 are LGHNA and YSLEER. The DNA of the CDR3 is TGCGCCAGCAGCCAATCGGGGATTTATGGTGCTTTCTTT. Its protein product is CASSQSGIYGAFF.

The genes are TRBV18 and TRBJ2-7, with 7 bases lining up with TRBD2. Germline V gives CDR1 KGHSH, CDR2 LQKENI. This CDR3 is built from 15 residues. Unmatched junction bases numbered 14, after V lost 5 bases and J lost 7 bases. The CDR3 sequence: CASSAAGLRTLEQYF. CDR3 DNA: TGTGCCAGCTCAGCAGCGGGACTGAGAACTCTTGAGCAGTACTTC.

This chain connects TRBV28 to TRBJ1-2, with D maybe TRBD1 (6 bases). Germline CDR1 reads MDHEN; CDR2 reads SYDVKM. The CDR3 has 11 residues. Trimming removed 6 bases at V and 10 bases at J, with 12 bases between. The CDR3 sequence: CASSLQGHYTF. In DNA, the CDR3 is TGTGCCAGCAGCCTACAGGGACACTACACCTTC.

The chain carries TRBV19 and TRBJ1-4; 7 positions match TRBD1. The germline gives CDR1 LNHDA, CDR2 SQIVND (reference sequence). This CDR3 region has 15 residues. The ends lost 1 base at V and 5 bases at J; junction bases unmatched: 4. The CDR3 protein is CASSIGGGQNEKLFF. The CDR3, as DNA: TGTGCCAGTAGTATAGGAGGGGGACAGAATGAAAAACTGTTTTTT.

The chain employs TRBV19 and TRBJ2-7, with 10 bases matching TRBD1. Germline values: CDR1 LNHDA, CDR2 SQIVND (reference sequence). Trimming at V came to 6 bases and at J to 5 bases, leaving 1 base not matched to a gene. This CDR3 is built from 12 residues. The CDR3 nucleotides read TGTGCCAGTAGGACAGGGGGCGACGAGCAGTACTTC. Encoded protein: CASRTGGDEQYF. Combining the CDR3 with reference TRBV19 and TRBJ2-7 gives the whole variable domain DGGITQSPKYLFRKEGQNVTLSCEQNLNHDAMYWYRQDPGQGLRLIYYSQIVNDFQKGDIAEGYSVSREKKESFPLTVTSAQKNPTAFYLCASRTGGDEQYFGPGTRLTVT.

The chain recombines TRBV21-1 with TRBJ1-2; the listed D gene, TRBD1, was not tested against the DNA. TRBV21-1 corresponds to a pseudogene. The CDR3 runs to 17 residues. The DNA for the CDR3 is TGTGCCAGCAGCAAAAGGAGGGGGCAGGTCTACCCTAATGGCTACACCTTC. Encoded protein: CASSKRRGQVYPNGYTF.

The genes are TRBV14 and TRBJ1-6; D call uncertain. This CDR3 comprises 14 residues. Trimming cost V 6 bases and J 7 bases, with 13 bases left between them. Germline lookup yields CDR1 SGHDN and CDR2 FVKESK. The CDR3 loop is CASSTEVRNSPLHF. In nucleotides, the CDR3 is TGTGCCAGCAGTACCGAGGTGCGGAATTCACCCCTCCACTTT.

This clone came up once. The gene calls are TRBV5-6 and TRBJ2-1, with D tentatively TRBD1 (5 bases). The CDR3 loop spans 18 amino acids. Trimming took off 0 bases at V and 2 bases at J, with 18 bases between the two ends. Germline V gene lookup returns CDR1 SGHDT and CDR2 YYEEEE. The CDR3 DNA reads as TGTGCCAGCAGCTTGGACCCCGCGACAGCTACAACCTACAATGAGCAGTTCTTC. Translation: CASSLDPATATTYNEQFF.

The chain employs TRBV11-2 and TRBJ1-2; 7 bases map to TRBD1. The germline gives CDR1 SGHAT, CDR2 FQNNGV. The trim removed 1 base at V and 5 bases at J, leaving 4 bases unmatched. This CDR3 region has 14 residues. CDR3 loop: CASSLAKGAYGYTF. CDR3 bases: TGTGCCAGCAGCTTAGCCAAGGGGGCGTATGGCTACACCTTC.

V usage is TRBV6-5 and J usage is TRBJ1-6; no clear D gene. The CDR3 spans 14 residues. CDR1 and CDR2 from the germline V gene are MNHEY and SVGAGI. V lost 1 base and J 7 bases, leaving 8 bases between the germline ends. CDR3 nucleotides: TGTGCCAGCAGTTACTGGGGAGGCAATTCACCCCTCCACTTT. Translation gives CASSYWGGNSPLHF.

V gene TRBV19 combines with J gene TRBJ1-2, with TRBD1 matching 11 bases. Trimming cost V 8 bases and J 5 bases; bases outside gene matches: 13. Germline CDR1 LNHDA, CDR2 SQIVND (reference sequence). The CDR3 is 16 residues long. CDR3 DNA sequence: TGTGCCAGTGGACGGACAGGGGGCGGGGGACTATATGGCTACACCTTC. This translates into CASGRTGGGGLYGYTF.

V gene TRBV27 combines with J gene TRBJ2-3, with 9 nucleotides matching TRBD1. In germline, CDR1 is MNHEY, CDR2 SMNVEV (reference sequence). The CDR3 is made up of 15 amino acids. V trimming: 6 bases; J trimming: 3 bases; junction bases outside the gene matches: 7. Here the CDR3 reads CASSPRDRVTDTQYF. CDR3 nucleotides: TGTGCCAGCAGCCCGCGGGACAGGGTTACAGATACGCAGTATTTT.

This chain links TRBV7-3 with TRBJ1-6, with TRBD1 matching over 9 bases. This CDR3 is 19 amino acids long. Germline CDR1 is SGHTA and CDR2 is FQGTGA. V dropped 3 bases and J dropped 3; count of bases not matched to a gene: 12. CDR3 DNA sequence: TGTGCCAGCAGCTTGTCCCGGGACAGGGAGGGGATCTATAATTCACCCCTCCACTTT. Residues: CASSLSRDREGIYNSPLHF.

This clone has a handful of counts. The J gene is TRBJ2-7, the V gene TRBV13; 7 positions agree with TRBD1. V lost 1 base and J lost 2; bases outside the gene matches: 8. The CDR3 runs 16 residues. Germline-derived CDR1 and CDR2 are PRHDT and FYEKMQ (reference sequence). CDR3 nucleotide sequence: TGTGCCAGCAGCTTAGAGGGTGCAGGGGGTGCCTACGAGCAGTACTTC. Protein sequence: CASSLEGAGGAYEQYF.

The table lists this clone with a few counts. V is TRBV30 and J is TRBJ1-2; 8 bases line up with TRBD1. This CDR3 is built from 16 residues. V lost 0 bases, J lost 7 bases, and 13 bases stayed unmatched. Per the germline V gene, CDR1 is GTSNPN and CDR2 is SVGIG (reference sequence). CDR3 DNA: TGTGCCTGGAGTGTACGGAGGTCAGGGGGCAAAGGTGGCTACACCTTC. Amino acid sequence: CAWSVRRSGGKGGYTF.

The table lists this clone with a count of one. The chain carries TRBV24-1 and TRBJ2-1; TRBD1 aligns across 7 bases. With V trimmed by 4 bases and J by 0 bases, 11 bases remained unmatched. CDR3 size: 18 residues. Germline loops: CDR1 KGHDR, CDR2 SFDVKD. The CDR3 loop is CATSDRTGLRSSYNEQFF. The CDR3 DNA reads as TGTGCCACCAGTGACCGGACAGGTCTGCGGAGCTCCTACAATGAGCAGTTCTTC.

A single count supports this clone. The rearrangement uses TRBV15 and TRBJ2-6; 7 nucleotides match TRBD1. V lost 3 bases and J lost 2; bases outside the gene matches: 4. CDR1 and CDR2 from the germline V gene are LNHNV and YYDKDF (reference sequence). The CDR3 extends over 16 amino acids. The CDR3 protein is CATSRPGQTGANVLTF. The CDR3, as DNA: TGTGCCACCAGCAGGCCGGGACAGACTGGGGCCAACGTCCTGACTTTC.